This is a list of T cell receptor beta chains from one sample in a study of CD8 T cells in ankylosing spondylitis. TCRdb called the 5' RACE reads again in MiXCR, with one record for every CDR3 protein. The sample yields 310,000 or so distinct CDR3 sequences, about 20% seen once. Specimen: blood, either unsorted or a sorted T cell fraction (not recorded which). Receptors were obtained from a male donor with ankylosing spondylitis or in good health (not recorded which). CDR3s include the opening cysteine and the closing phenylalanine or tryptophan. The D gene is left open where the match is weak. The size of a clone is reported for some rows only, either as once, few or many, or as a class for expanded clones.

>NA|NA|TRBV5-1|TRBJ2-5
TGCGCCAGCAGCCCGGGCGACAGGAAACGAAGCGGGACCCAGTACTTC
CASSPGDRKRSGTQYF
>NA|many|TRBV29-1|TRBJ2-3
TGCAGCGCCGGCCGGGAGCCCACATATACGCAGTATTTT
CSAGREPTYTQYF
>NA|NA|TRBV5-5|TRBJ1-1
TGTGCCAGCAGCTTGGCGTGGAGAACTGAAGCTTTCTTT
CASSLAWRTEAFF
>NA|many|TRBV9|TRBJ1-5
TGTGCCAGCAGCGTCTCGGGCAATCAGCCCCAGCATTTT
CASSVSGNQPQHF
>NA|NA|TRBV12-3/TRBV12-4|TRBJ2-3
TGTGCCAGCCTAGGGACAGATACGCAGTATTTT
CASLGTDTQYF
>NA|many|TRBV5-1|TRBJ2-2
TGCGCCAGCAGCTGGGACAACCCGAACACCGGGGAGCTGTTTTTT
CASSWDNPNTGELFF
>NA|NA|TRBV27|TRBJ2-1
TGTGCCAGCAGTTCCCCAGACCGACCCAAGCAGTTCTTC
CASSSPDRPKQFF
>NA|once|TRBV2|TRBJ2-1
TGTACCTGCAGTTCACCTGAATGGGCCCTAGGCTCCTACAATGAGCAGTTCTTC
CTCSSPEWALGSYNEQFF
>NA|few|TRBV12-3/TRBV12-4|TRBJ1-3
TGTGCCAGCAGTTTCGTAGTAAGAAACACCATATATTTT
CASSFVVRNTIYF
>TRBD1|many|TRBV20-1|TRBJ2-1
TGCAGTGCTAGCGCAGGGGGCTACAATGAGCAGTTCTTC
CSASAGGYNEQFF
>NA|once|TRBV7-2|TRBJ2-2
TGTGCCAGCAGCTTAGCAGCTAGCTACGGGGAGCTGTTTTTT
CASSLAASYGELFF
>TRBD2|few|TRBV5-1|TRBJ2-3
TGCGCCAGCAGCTTGATCCTAGCGGGAGGGCCGGCGGATACGCAGTATTTT
CASSLILAGGPADTQYF
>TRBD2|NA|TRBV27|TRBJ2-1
TGTGCCAGCAGTCCGACTAGCGGGGCGGCGCAGTTCTTC
CASSPTSGAAQFF
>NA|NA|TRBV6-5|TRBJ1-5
TGTGCCAGCAGTTTCGGTCGTCAGGGGAGCAATCAGCCCCAGCATTTT
CASSFGRQGSNQPQHF
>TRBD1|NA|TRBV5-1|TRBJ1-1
TGCGCCAGCAGCCCTGATCCGACAGGGAAGAACACTGAAGCTTTCTTT
CASSPDPTGKNTEAFF
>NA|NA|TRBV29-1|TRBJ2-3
TGCAGCGTTGGAGAGGGGACGGGAACAGATACGCAGTATTTT
CSVGEGTGTDTQYF
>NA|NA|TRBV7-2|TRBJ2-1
TGTGCCAGCAGCACATCAGCGGTGGACGGTGAGCAGTTCTTC
CASSTSAVDGEQFF
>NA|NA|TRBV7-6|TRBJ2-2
TGTGCCGGGACATTTTATTCCGGGGAGCTGTTTTTT
CAGTFYSGELFF
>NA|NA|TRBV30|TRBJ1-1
TGTGCCTGGAGACCGGGGCAGGGTGTAACTGAAGCTTTCTTT
CAWRPGQGVTEAFF
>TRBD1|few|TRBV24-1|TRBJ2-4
TGTGCCACCAGTGACTCGGGACAGGGAGGGATTCAGTACTTC
CATSDSGQGGIQYF
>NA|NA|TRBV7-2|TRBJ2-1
TGTGCCAGCAGTTCTATCGGTTTTGAGCAGTTCTTC
CASSSIGFEQFF
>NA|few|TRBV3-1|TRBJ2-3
TGTGCCAGCAGCCCTGAACGCCGTACGCAGTATTTT
CASSPERRTQYF
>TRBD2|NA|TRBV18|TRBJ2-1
TGTGCCAGCTCACTGAACCACCTAGCGGGTTTATCCTACAATGAGCAGTTCTTC
CASSLNHLAGLSYNEQFF
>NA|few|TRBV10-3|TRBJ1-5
TGTGCCATCAGTGACCCGTTAAGAGGACAGAGTTTCAATCAGCCCCAGCATTTT
CAISDPLRGQSFNQPQHF
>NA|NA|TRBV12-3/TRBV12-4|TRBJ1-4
TGTGCCAGCAGTTACGGCCTTTTAAGTGAAAAACTGTTTTTT
CASSYGLLSEKLFF
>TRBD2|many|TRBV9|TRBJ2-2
TGTGCCAGCAGCGTAGCCGGGACTAGCGGGGTGAACACCGGGGAGCTGTTTTTT
CASSVAGTSGVNTGELFF
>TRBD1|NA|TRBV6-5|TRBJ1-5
TGTACCAGCAGTTACGGCAGGGGGGTCGATCAGCCCCAGCATTTT
CTSSYGRGVDQPQHF
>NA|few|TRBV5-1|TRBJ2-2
TGCGCCAGCGGGTCGGGGGACTTGAACACCGGGGAGCTGTTTTTT
CASGSGDLNTGELFF